This T cell receptor beta chain appears in the sequencing data of a study of blood T cells in healthy people across ages. Study results and caveats: A roughly linear fall in TCR beta diversity per million T cells was seen with increasing age. With unsorted PBMCs, a conclusive comparison of naive versus antigen-experienced cells was not possible.

The CDR3 runs to 14 residues. Per germline, CDR1 SGHVS and CDR2 FQNEAQ. The J segment lost 9 bases and the V segment lost 5 bases, leaving 10 bases of the junction unmatched. Extraction yielded at least 6 micrograms of total RNA per sample. Primers used in a second PCR of roughly 7 to 12 cycles were a sample-barcoded 5' primer and a J-beta primer mix. TCRdb recomputed calls from the 5' RACE reads with MiXCR, one row per CDR3 protein. The sample consists of a few hundred thousand distinct CDR3 sequences, 45% to 60% of them appearing once. About this clonotype: The antigen is not known. Being one base from a much bigger clone, this may be a read error.

This clonotype was sampled from a man in his fifties or sixties in good health. The chain has TRBV7-8 and TRBJ2-7, with 10 bases lining up with TRBD1. The sample comprised blood. DNA for the CDR3: TGTGCCAGCAGCCAAGACAGGGGGCGCAACGGGCAGTACTTC. This codes for CASSQDRGRNGQYF.